This T cell receptor beta chain is drawn from a study of blood T cell repertoires in COVID-19. The overall study: Collection of acute and convalescent COVID-19 samples took place in the United States, Italy and Spain. T cells, B-cell-depleted T cells, or PBMCs supplied cDNA or gDNA.

Original processing notes: From reference gene primer amplification, estimates of nucleated cell counts were derived. Profiled with immunoSEQ multiplex PCR; TCRdb holds only in-frame clones, not every one. That table supplies the V and J calls and clone size; D and trimming were determined from the DNA. The top ten clones hold roughly 8.9% of a sample with approximately 90,000 clones, about nine tenths of them seen once. The CDR3 has 13 residues. The germline V gene encodes CDR1 MRHNA and CDR2 SNTAGT. The ends were cut back, 6 bases at V and 1 base at J, with 9 bases in the middle. Specimen: peripheral blood. The chain combines TRBV6-4 with TRBJ1-1; unclear D gene. This clonotype was obtained from a man aged 45-65 years with acute or convalescent COVID-19. The CDR3 DNA sequence: TGTGCCAGCAGGGAGGGTTGGAACACTGAAGCTTTCTTT. It specifies CASREGWNTEAFF.